This T cell receptor (beta chain) was recovered during a study of cytomegalovirus exposure and HLA in healthy donors. General study points: A later analysis reportedly identified an Asian-associated ancestry cluster as carrying fewer N-insertions than the 666-donor mean.

On this clone itself: Its antigen is unidentified.

PCR amplification relied on 60 Vbeta primers (plus 13 Jbeta primers). The protocol was immunoSEQ multiplex PCR, while the TCRdb copy is restricted to in-frame clones and leaves out a portion. The sample has over 150,000 clones; roughly 80% are singletons. Germline trimming cut 0 bases from V and 7 bases from J; bases unmatched to any gene: 15. Looked up from germline, CDR1 is MGHRA and CDR2 is YSYEKL. This CDR3 is 17 amino acids long. Material: PBMCs. This receptor was taken from a man aged 18 to 29 in good health and CMV-seronegative. The V and J genes are TRBV4-1 and TRBJ2-7; 7 bases are a match to TRBD2. CDR3 loop: CASSQDPSLADLGEQYF. The CDR3 nucleotides are TGCGCCAGCAGCCAAGACCCTTCCCTAGCGGACCTTGGGGAGCAGTACTTC.